Listed here are 31 T cell receptor beta chains from one sample, sequenced in a study of OX40 agonist ivuxolimab in advanced cancers. Sequencing used immunoSEQ multiplex PCR; TCRdb keeps in-frame clones, though not all of them. The table includes 70,000 to 85,000 clones, 70% to 85% detected once. Sequencing was performed on CD4+ or CD8+ T cells sorted from blood, taken in a trial of the OX40 agonist ivuxolimab. These receptors originate from an adult with an advanced solid tumor such as melanoma, head and neck, liver or kidney cancer.

The CDR3 protein is CASSFAGLGNTIYF. As DNA, the CDR3 is TGTGCCAGCAGCTTTGCAGGGTTAGGAAACACCATATATTTT. The chain has TRBV7-9 and TRBJ1-3; D might be TRBD1 (5 bases). The CDR3 contains 14 residues. Per the germline V gene, CDR1 is SEHNR and CDR2 is FQNEAQ (reference sequence). V gave up 3 bases and J gave up 4 bases, with 10 bases separating them.

This clone turned up a few times. The gene calls are TRBV19 and TRBJ1-5; 9 nucleotides agree with TRBD1. V was clipped by 9 bases and J by 3 bases; unmatched bases: 9. Germline V lookup: CDR1 LNHDA, CDR2 SQIVND (reference sequence). CDR3 length: 15 amino acids. The CDR3 nucleotides read TGTGCCAGCAATACAGGGGGCGAACCCAATCAGCCCCAGCATTTT. Translating it yields CASNTGGEPNQPQHF.

The rearrangement links TRBV7-2 to TRBJ1-2; possible D gene TRBD1, 5 bases. Trimming shortened V by 5 bases and J by 3 bases, and 7 bases separated the two germline ends. Germline V gives CDR1 SGHTA, CDR2 FQGNSA. This CDR3 is 12 amino acids long. CDR3 loop: CASSQGHYGYTF. CDR3 bases: TGTGCCAGCAGCCAGGGCCACTATGGCTACACCTTC.

The J gene is TRBJ1-1, the V gene TRBV6-1, with TRBD1 identical over 7 bases. The CDR3 totals 15 residues. Germline V CDR1 and CDR2: MNHNS, SASEGT. V trimming: 5 bases; J trimming: 0 bases; junction bases outside the gene matches: 6. The DNA for the CDR3 is TGTGCCAGCAGTTCCGGGGACAGAGTGAACACTGAAGCTTTCTTT. This codes for CASSSGDRVNTEAFF.

V and J are TRBV12-5 and TRBJ1-4; D perhaps matches TRBD1 (6 bases). CDR3 length: 13 amino acids. Between the trimmed V and J ends, which lost 5 bases and 8 bases, there was a span of 12 bases. Germline CDR1 LGHNT, CDR2 FRNRAP. The CDR3 nucleotides read TGTGCTAGTGGTCCCCAGGGGCCCGAAAAACTGTTTTTT. Protein: CASGPQGPEKLFF.

This clone was recorded only once. The chain carries TRBV2 and TRBJ1-5; D is ambiguous. CDR1 SNHLY and CDR2 FYNNEI come from the germline V gene. The ends were cut back, 5 bases at V and 8 bases at J, with 13 bases in the middle. This CDR3 has 13 amino acids. The CDR3 DNA reads as TGTGCCAGCAGTCAACAGAGGAAGGAGCCCCAGCATTTT. Its translation: CASSQQRKEPQHF. Based on the CDR3 plus reference TRBV2 and TRBJ1-5, the full variable domain is EPEVTQTPSHQVTQMGQEVILRCVPISNHLYFYWYRQILGQKVEFLVSFYNNEISEKSEIFDDQFSVERPDGSNFTLKIRSTKLEDSAMYFCASSQQRKEPQHFGDGTRLSIL.

This clone came up a few times. The rearrangement uses TRBV19 and TRBJ2-6; 7 positions agree with TRBD1. There are 16 residues in the CDR3. Germline CDR1 LNHDA, CDR2 SQIVND (reference sequence). V shed 8 bases and J 2 bases; nucleotides not matched to a gene: 9. CDR3 amino acids: CASCITGVAGANVLTF. The CDR3 DNA is TGTGCCAGTTGCATCACAGGGGTAGCTGGGGCCAACGTCCTGACTTTC.

V and J are TRBV9 and TRBJ1-6; 8 positions match TRBD1. Losses at the gene ends were 4 bases for V and 9 bases for J; bases not matched to a gene: 6. The germline CDR1 and CDR2 sequences are SGDLS and YYNGEE. CDR3 length equals 14 residues. CDR3 in DNA: TGTGCCAGCAGCCCCCGGGACAGGTCTTCACCCCTCCACTTT. It codes for CASSPRDRSSPLHF.

This rearrangement joins TRBV27 to TRBJ2-3; 9 nucleotides agree with TRBD2. CDR1 and CDR2 from the germline V gene are MNHEY and SMNVEV (reference sequence). This CDR3 spans 16 amino acids. The junction had 9 bases not matched to a gene; V was cut back by 6 bases and J by 2 bases. This CDR3 reads CASRPRLAVVTDTQYF. The CDR3 coding sequence is TGTGCCAGCAGACCCCGACTAGCGGTGGTCACAGATACGCAGTATTTT.

The chain links TRBV19 to TRBJ1-3, with 12 bases matching TRBD1. Looked up from germline, CDR1 is LNHDA and CDR2 is SQIVND (reference sequence). The CDR3 runs to 15 residues. Trimming took 7 bases from V and 4 from J; bases not matched to a gene: 5. This chain's CDR3 is CASKGDRGLGNTIYF. As DNA, the CDR3 is TGTGCCAGTAAAGGGGACAGGGGGCTCGGAAACACCATATATTTT.

This chain uses TRBV20-1 with TRBJ1-2; no reliable D call. Per the germline V gene, CDR1 is DFQATT and CDR2 is SNEGSKA (reference sequence). The V end lost 5 bases, the J end lost 4 bases, and 8 bases lay between the germline ends. The CDR3 is 11 amino acids. The CDR3 DNA reads TGCAGTGCTTCGAACTTCTATGGCTACACCTTC. It yields the protein CSASNFYGYTF.

This clone was recorded a few times. The chain couples TRBV19 to TRBJ2-1; D not resolved. Trimming took 1 base from V and 6 from J, leaving 16 bases between them. CDR3 length equals 16 residues. From germline, CDR1 is LNHDA and CDR2 SQIVND (reference sequence). CDR3 DNA: TGTGCCAGTAGTATAGTCGGGTCAGGTGGTTTCAATGAGCAGTTCTTC. Its protein product is CASSIVGSGGFNEQFF. The variable domain in full, with the rest retrieved from reference TRBV19 and TRBJ2-1, is DGGITQSPKYLFRKEGQNVTLSCEQNLNHDAMYWYRQDPGQGLRLIYYSQIVNDFQKGDIAEGYSVSREKKESFPLTVTSAQKNPTAFYLCASSIVGSGGFNEQFFGPGTRLTVL.

This clone appeared a single time. CDR3 coding DNA: TGTGCCAGCAGCTCACAGTACACCAATGAAAAACTGTTTTTT. It codes for CASSSQYTNEKLFF. The V gene is TRBV7-9, the J gene TRBJ1-4; D unresolved. Germline V gene data show CDR1 as SEHNR and CDR2 as FQNEAQ (reference sequence). Trimming left V 4 bases short and J 5 bases short, with 11 bases between. The CDR3 has 14 residues. Combining the CDR3 with reference TRBV7-9 and TRBJ1-4 gives the whole variable domain DTGVSQNPRHKITKRGQNVTFRCDPISEHNRLYWYRQTLGQGPEFLTYFQNEAQLEKSRLLSDRFSAERPKGSFSTLEIQRTEQGDSAMYLCASSSQYTNEKLFFGSGTQLSVL.

The genes are TRBV5-1 and TRBJ2-1; 7 nucleotides agree with TRBD2. CDR3 length: 13 residues. Germline CDR1 is SGHRS and CDR2 is YFSETQ. V lost 0 bases, J lost 9 bases, and 3 bases stayed unmatched. The CDR3 nucleotides are TGCGCCAGCAGCTTGGGCTCTAGCGGTGAGCAGTTCTTC. It codes for CASSLGSSGEQFF.

The chain uses TRBV9 and TRBJ2-7; D gene uncertain. CDR1 and CDR2 from the germline V gene are SGDLS and YYNGEE. This CDR3 is built from 13 residues. V was shortened by 0 bases and J by 5 bases, with 9 bases between the two germline ends. The CDR3 nucleotides read TGTGCCAGCAGCGTAGAAGTCCGGGACGAGCAGTACTTC. This gives the protein CASSVEVRDEQYF. The whole variable domain, remainder taken from reference TRBV9 and TRBJ2-7, is DSGVTQTPKHLITATGQRVTLRCSPRSGDLSVYWYQQSLDQGLQFLIQYYNGEERAKGNILERFSAQQFPDLHSELNLSSLELGDSALYFCASSVEVRDEQYFGPGTRLTVT.

This chain joins TRBV6-5 and TRBJ1-1, with D possibly being TRBD1 (5 bases). The V gene's germline CDR1 is MNHEY and CDR2 SVGAGI. The V gene lost 1 base and the J gene lost 9 bases, with 18 bases spanning the gap. This CDR3 has 15 amino acids. CDR3 DNA sequence: TGTGCCAGCAGTTACTTTTTCGGCGGGCAGGGTAAAGCTTTCTTT. Translation gives CASSYFFGGQGKAFF.

The chain is built from TRBV6-1 and TRBJ1-2; D might be TRBD1 (6 bases). This CDR3 has 14 amino acids. Between the trimmed V and J ends, which lost 3 bases and 5 bases, there was a span of 13 bases. Germline CDR1 and CDR2: MNHNS and SASEGT. This CDR3 reads CASSDAGASYGYTF. The CDR3 coding sequence is TGTGCCAGCAGTGATGCGGGGGCGTCGTATGGCTACACCTTC.

The V gene is TRBV7-3, the J gene TRBJ2-3; 8 positions agree with TRBD1. The CDR3 is 15 residues long. CDR1 and CDR2 from the germline V gene are SGHTA and FQGTGA. J was trimmed by 2 bases and V by 5 bases; bases with no gene match: 6. The CDR3 DNA follows: TGTGCCAGCAGCCCCGGGACAGGAAACACAGATACGCAGTATTTT. Translating it yields CASSPGTGNTDTQYF. The whole variable domain, filled in from reference TRBV7-3 and TRBJ2-3, reads GAGVSQTPSNKVTEKGKYVELRCDPISGHTALYWYRQSLGQGPEFLIYFQGTGAADDSGLPNDRFFAVRPEGSVSTLKIQRTERGDSAVYLCASSPGTGNTDTQYFGPGTRLTVL.

This rearrangement joins TRBV9 to TRBJ2-1; D is possibly TRBD1 or TRBD2 (5 bases each). V lost 3 bases and J lost 12, with 13 bases in between. The CDR3 is 12 residues long. CDR1 and CDR2 (germline): SGDLS, YYNGEE. The CDR3 nucleotides read TGTGCCAGCAGCGCGGGGCAGCCGGGGCAGTTCTTC. It specifies CASSAGQPGQFF.

The chain combines TRBV10-2 with TRBJ2-7, with D perhaps given as TRBD1 or TRBD2 (6 bases each). The V gene's germline CDR1 is WSHSY and CDR2 SAAADI. The CDR3 spans 14 residues. V was pared by 2 bases and J by 3 bases, with 11 bases between. Here the CDR3 DNA reads TGCGCCAGCAGTGAGCGGGGGACATTCTACGAGCAGTACTTC. Its translation is CASSERGTFYEQYF.

J is TRBJ2-2 and V is TRBV7-2, with unresolved D. Germline lookup yields CDR1 SGHTA and CDR2 FQGNSA. V lost 0 bases to trimming and J lost 5 bases, with 13 bases between them. There are 16 residues in the CDR3. CDR3 protein: CASSLAQMGYTGELFF. Written as DNA, the CDR3 is TGTGCCAGCAGCTTAGCGCAAATGGGTTATACCGGGGAGCTGTTTTTT.

This clone was found a few times. J is TRBJ2-3 and V is TRBV27, with 7 bases fitting TRBD1. V shed 2 bases, J shed 2 bases, and the junction held 10 bases outside the gene matches. There are 17 residues in the CDR3. The germline gives CDR1 MNHEY, CDR2 SMNVEV (reference sequence). CDR3 amino acids: CASSLRGQVAYTDTQYF. In nucleotides, the CDR3 is TGTGCCAGCAGTTTAAGAGGACAGGTCGCTTACACAGATACGCAGTATTTT.

The sample holds a few counts of this clone. The rearrangement uses TRBV2 and TRBJ1-3; 7 bases map to TRBD1. In germline, CDR1 is SNHLY, CDR2 FYNNEI. CDR3 length equals 13 residues. Germline trimming cut 7 bases from V and 2 bases from J; bases unmatched to any gene: 2. The CDR3 DNA reads as TGTGCCAGCAACGGACAGGCTGGAAACACCATATATTTT. Translating gives CASNGQAGNTIYF.

The chain has TRBV5-6 and TRBJ1-3, with TRBD1 identical over 8 bases. CDR1 is SGHDT and CDR2 is YYEEEE in the germline V gene. The V segment lost 2 bases and the J segment 0 bases; nucleotides outside the gene matches: 1. The CDR3 length is 15 residues. The CDR3 nucleotides are TGTGCCAGCAGCTTCGGACAGGGCTCTGGAAACACCATATATTTT. Amino acids: CASSFGQGSGNTIYF.

The genes are TRBV5-4 and TRBJ1-4; D remains unclear. CDR3 length: 15 residues. With 0 bases removed from V and 7 bases from J, the gap between germline ends came to 13 bases. CDR1 SGHNT and CDR2 YYREEE come from the germline V gene (reference sequence). CDR3 DNA sequence: TGTGCCAGCAGCTTGGAGGGCCGAGGCGGTGAAAAACTGTTTTTT. Translating gives CASSLEGRGGEKLFF.

The chain links TRBV6-5 to TRBJ2-5; 7 positions agree with TRBD1. Germline CDR1 MNHEY, CDR2 SVGAGI. V was clipped by 5 bases and J by 5 bases; unmatched bases: 5. The CDR3 runs 13 residues. The CDR3 sequence: CASSLGQAETQYF. For the CDR3, the DNA is TGTGCCAGCAGTCTTGGACAGGCCGAGACCCAGTACTTC.

In this sample, this clone turned up a few times. This sample includes further DNA sequences coding for the same CDR3. V gene TRBV9 combines with J gene TRBJ1-1, with D perhaps TRBD1 (6 bases). This CDR3 spans 14 amino acids. Trimming removed 2 bases at V and 0 bases at J, with 8 bases between. The germline CDR1 and CDR2 sequences are SGDLS and YYNGEE. CDR3 amino acids: CASSVTGMNTEAFF. In nucleotides, the CDR3 is TGTGCCAGCAGCGTCACAGGGATGAACACTGAAGCTTTCTTT.

The chain is built from TRBV11-2 and TRBJ2-7, with D tentatively TRBD2 (7 bases). Per the germline V gene, CDR1 is SGHAT and CDR2 is FQNNGV. Trimming removed 5 bases at V and 3 bases at J, with 20 bases between. CDR3 length equals 16 residues. The CDR3 DNA reads TGTGCCAGCAGCGGCTTGCGGGGGCCTAACTACTACGAGCAGTACTTC. Translated: CASSGLRGPNYYEQYF.

The chain employs TRBV4-2 and TRBJ1-6; 7 bases are shared with TRBD1. The CDR3 sequence is 16 residues long. From germline, CDR1 is LGHNA and CDR2 YNFKEQ. The junction had 11 bases not matched to a gene; V was cut back by 5 bases and J by 7 bases. In DNA, the CDR3 is TGTGCCAGCAGCACACGACAGGGACTGGGGAATTCACCCCTCCACTTT. Translating gives CASSTRQGLGNSPLHF.

This chain's CDR3 is CASSLSPAGTYEQYF. The CDR3 DNA follows: TGTGCCAGCAGCTTATCCCCAGCGGGAACCTACGAGCAGTACTTC. The V gene is TRBV7-2, the J gene TRBJ2-7; 7 nucleotides match TRBD2. This CDR3 comprises 15 residues. Per the germline V gene, CDR1 is SGHTA and CDR2 is FQGNSA. The V and J ends lost 2 bases and 2 bases, in that order; junction bases with no gene match: 6. Complete variable domain (other parts from reference TRBV7-2 and TRBJ2-7): GAGVSQSPSNKVTEKGKDVELRCDPISGHTALYWYRQSLGQGLEFLIYFQGNSAPDKSGLPSDRFSAERTGGSVSTLTIQRTQQEDSAVYLCASSLSPAGTYEQYFGPGTRLTVT.

The genes are TRBV7-2 and TRBJ2-7; D call uncertain. Trimming took 3 bases from V and 5 from J, leaving 14 bases between them. CDR3 length equals 14 residues. The germline gives CDR1 SGHTA, CDR2 FQGNSA. The CDR3 is CASSFGSAWDEQYF. CDR3 nucleotides: TGTGCCAGCAGCTTCGGGTCTGCCTGGGACGAGCAGTACTTC.